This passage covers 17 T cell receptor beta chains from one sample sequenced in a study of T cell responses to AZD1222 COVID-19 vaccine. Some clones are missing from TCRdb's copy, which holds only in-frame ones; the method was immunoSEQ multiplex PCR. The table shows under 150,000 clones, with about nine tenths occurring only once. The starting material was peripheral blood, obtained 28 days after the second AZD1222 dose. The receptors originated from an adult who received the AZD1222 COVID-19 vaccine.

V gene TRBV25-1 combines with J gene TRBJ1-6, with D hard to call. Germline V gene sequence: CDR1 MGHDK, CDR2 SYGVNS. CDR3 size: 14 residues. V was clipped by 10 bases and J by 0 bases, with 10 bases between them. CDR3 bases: TGTGCCACTACCCCTAGCTCCTATAATTCACCCCTCCACTTT. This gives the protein CATTPSSYNSPLHF.

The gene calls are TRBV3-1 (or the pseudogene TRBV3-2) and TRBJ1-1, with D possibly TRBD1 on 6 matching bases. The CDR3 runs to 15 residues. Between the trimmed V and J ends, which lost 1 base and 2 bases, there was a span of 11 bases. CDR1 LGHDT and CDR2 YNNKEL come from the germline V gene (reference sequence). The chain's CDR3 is CASSQVPGANTEAFF. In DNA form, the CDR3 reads TGTGCCAGCAGCCAAGTTCCGGGGGCAAACACTGAAGCTTTCTTT.

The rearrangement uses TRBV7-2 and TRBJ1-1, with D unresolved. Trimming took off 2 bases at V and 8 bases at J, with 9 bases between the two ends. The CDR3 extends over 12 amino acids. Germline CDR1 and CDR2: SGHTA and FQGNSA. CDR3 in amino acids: CASSLPFREAFF. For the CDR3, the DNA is TGTGCCAGCAGCTTACCCTTTAGGGAAGCTTTCTTT.

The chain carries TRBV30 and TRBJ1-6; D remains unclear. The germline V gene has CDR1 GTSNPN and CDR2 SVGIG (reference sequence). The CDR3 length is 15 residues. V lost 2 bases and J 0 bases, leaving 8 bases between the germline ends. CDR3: CAWSKLNSYNSPLHF. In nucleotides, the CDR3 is TGTGCCTGGAGTAAGTTGAACTCCTATAATTCACCCCTCCACTTT.

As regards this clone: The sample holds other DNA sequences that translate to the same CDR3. CDR3 in DNA: TGTGCCAGCAGCTTAGGCAGAATGAACACTGAAGCTTTCTTT. This gives the protein CASSLGRMNTEAFF. This chain links TRBV11-1 with TRBJ1-1; no reliable D call. Between the trimmed V and J ends, which lost 1 base and 0 bases, there was a span of 6 bases. The CDR3 runs 14 residues. Germline V gene data show CDR1 as SGHAT and CDR2 as FQDESV (reference sequence). Full variable domain (rest looked up from reference TRBV11-1 and TRBJ1-1): EAEVAQSPRYKITEKSQAVAFWCDPISGHATLYWYRQILGQGPELLVQFQDESVVDDSQLPKDRFSAERLKGVDSTLKIQPAELGDSAMYLCASSLGRMNTEAFFGQGTRLTVV.

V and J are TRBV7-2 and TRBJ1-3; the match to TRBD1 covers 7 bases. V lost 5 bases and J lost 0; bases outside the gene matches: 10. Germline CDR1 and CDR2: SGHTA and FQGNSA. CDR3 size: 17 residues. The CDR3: CASSQFRQGLSGNTIYF. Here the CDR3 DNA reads TGTGCCAGCAGCCAGTTTAGACAGGGCCTCTCTGGAAACACCATATATTTT.

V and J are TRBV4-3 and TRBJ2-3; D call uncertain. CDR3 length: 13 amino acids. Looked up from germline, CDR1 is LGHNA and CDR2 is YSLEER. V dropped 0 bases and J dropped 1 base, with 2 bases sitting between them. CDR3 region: CASSQEGTDTQYF. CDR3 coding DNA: TGCGCCAGCAGCCAAGAAGGCACAGATACGCAGTATTTT.

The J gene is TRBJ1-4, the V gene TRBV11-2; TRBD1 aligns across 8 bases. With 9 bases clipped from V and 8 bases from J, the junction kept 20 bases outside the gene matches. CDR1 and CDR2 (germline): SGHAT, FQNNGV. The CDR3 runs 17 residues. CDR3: CASNAGTGRLSGEKLFF. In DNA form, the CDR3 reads TGTGCCAGTAATGCCGGGACAGGTCGCTTATCGGGGGAAAAACTGTTTTTT.

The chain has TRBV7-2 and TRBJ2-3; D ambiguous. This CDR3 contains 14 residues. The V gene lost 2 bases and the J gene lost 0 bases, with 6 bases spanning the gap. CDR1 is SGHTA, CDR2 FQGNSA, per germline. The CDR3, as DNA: TGTGCCAGCAGCTTACCCGGGAGCACAGATACGCAGTATTTT. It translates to CASSLPGSTDTQYF.

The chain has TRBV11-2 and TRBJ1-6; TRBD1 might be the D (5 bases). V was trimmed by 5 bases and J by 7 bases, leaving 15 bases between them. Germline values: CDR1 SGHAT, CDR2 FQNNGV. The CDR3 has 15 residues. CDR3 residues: CASSPTMQGNSPLHF. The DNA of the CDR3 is TGTGCCAGCAGCCCCACCATGCAGGGAAATTCACCCCTCCACTTT.

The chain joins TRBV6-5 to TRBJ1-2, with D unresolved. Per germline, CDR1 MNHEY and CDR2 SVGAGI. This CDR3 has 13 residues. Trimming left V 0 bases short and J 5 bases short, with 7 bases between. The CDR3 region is CASSYSAEYGYTF. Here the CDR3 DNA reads TGTGCCAGCAGTTACTCGGCTGAGTATGGCTACACCTTC.

The chain's CDR3 is CASSMDRGTFFQPQHF. The CDR3, as DNA: TGTGCCAGCAGTATGGACAGGGGCACGTTTTTTCAGCCCCAGCATTTT. V usage is TRBV28 and J usage is TRBJ1-5; 9 positions match TRBD1. Losses at the gene ends were 5 bases for V and 6 bases for J; bases not matched to a gene: 11. The CDR3 spans 16 residues. Looked up from germline, CDR1 is MDHEN and CDR2 is SYDVKM.

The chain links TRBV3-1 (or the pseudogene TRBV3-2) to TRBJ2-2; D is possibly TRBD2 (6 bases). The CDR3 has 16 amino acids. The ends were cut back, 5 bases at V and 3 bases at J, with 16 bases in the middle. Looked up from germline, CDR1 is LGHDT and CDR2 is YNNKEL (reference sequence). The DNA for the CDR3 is TGTGCCAGCAGCTTATCGCCGGGACTGGACACCGGGGAGCTGTTTTTT. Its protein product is CASSLSPGLDTGELFF.

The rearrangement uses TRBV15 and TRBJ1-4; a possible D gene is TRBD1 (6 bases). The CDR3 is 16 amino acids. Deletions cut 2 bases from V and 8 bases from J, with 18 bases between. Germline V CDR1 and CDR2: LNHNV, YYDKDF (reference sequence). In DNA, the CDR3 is TGTGCCACCAGCAGAAGCACCTCGGGGGCAGGAGAAAAACTGTTTTTT. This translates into CATSRSTSGAGEKLFF.

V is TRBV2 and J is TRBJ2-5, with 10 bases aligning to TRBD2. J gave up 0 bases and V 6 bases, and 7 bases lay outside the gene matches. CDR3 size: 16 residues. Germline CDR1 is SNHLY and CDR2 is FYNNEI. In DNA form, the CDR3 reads TGTGCCAGCAGCCAGTGGGGACTAGCGTACCAAGAGACCCAGTACTTC. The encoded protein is CASSQWGLAYQETQYF.

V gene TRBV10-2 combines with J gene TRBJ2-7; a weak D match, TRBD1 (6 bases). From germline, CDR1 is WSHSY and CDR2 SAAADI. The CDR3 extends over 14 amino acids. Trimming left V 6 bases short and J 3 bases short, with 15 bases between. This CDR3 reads CASRDTGYLYEQYF. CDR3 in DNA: TGCGCCAGCAGGGACACAGGGTACCTCTACGAGCAGTACTTC.

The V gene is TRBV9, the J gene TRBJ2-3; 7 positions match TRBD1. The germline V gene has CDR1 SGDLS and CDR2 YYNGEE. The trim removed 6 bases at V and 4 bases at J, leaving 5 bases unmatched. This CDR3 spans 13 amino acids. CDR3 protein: CASTRTGSDTQYF. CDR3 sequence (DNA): TGTGCCAGCACCCGGACAGGTTCAGATACGCAGTATTTT.